The 15 T cell receptor beta chains below were found in one sample sequenced in a study of identical twins. TCRdb re-derived calls from the 5' RACE reads in MiXCR, one entry per CDR3 protein. The table has fewer than 250,000 distinct CDR3 sequences, 15% seen once. The sample was also linked to a second study, of T cells expressing NK-cell markers.

Sequenced sample: CD8+ T cells sorted from blood. The receptors derive from a woman under 30 in good health.

This clonotype was observed a handful of times. The gene calls are TRBV4-1 and TRBJ1-5; TRBD1 matches at 8 bases. This CDR3 is built from 16 residues. The germline CDR1 and CDR2 sequences are MGHRA and YSYEKL. V lost 4 bases to trimming and J lost 1 base; unmatched junction nucleotides: 6. The CDR3 coding sequence is TGCGCCAGCAGCCCGGTGACAGGGGCAAGCAATCAGCCCCAGCATTTT. Translated, it gives CASSPVTGASNQPQHF.

The genes are TRBV27 and TRBJ2-7, with 8 bases matching TRBD1. After removal of 6 bases from V and 3 bases from J, the junction contained 10 bases not matched to a gene. Germline V gives CDR1 MNHEY, CDR2 SMNVEV (reference sequence). The CDR3 runs to 15 residues. CDR3 residues: CASSPSQGARYEQYF. CDR3 in DNA: TGTGCCAGCAGCCCAAGTCAGGGGGCTCGCTACGAGCAGTACTTC.

This clonotype was picked up a small number of times. The chain couples TRBV7-9 to TRBJ1-1; D may be TRBD1 (5 bases). Trimming removed 5 bases from V and 10 bases from J, with 14 bases in between. The CDR3 covers 12 residues. Germline assignment: CDR1 SEHNR and CDR2 FQNEAQ (reference sequence). The CDR3 loop reads CASSQGGVRAFF. The CDR3 nucleotides are TGTGCCAGCAGCCAGGGAGGGGTAAGAGCTTTCTTT.

This clonotype was observed a handful of times. This chain connects TRBV12-3 or TRBV12-4 to TRBJ2-5, with a weak D call TRBD2 (6 bases). The ends were cut back, 8 bases at V and 4 bases at J, with 17 bases in the middle. The CDR3 is 14 amino acids. The CDR3, as DNA: TGTGCCAGCGCTTCGGGACTCACGGGAGAGACCCAGTACTTC. Its translation: CASASGLTGETQYF.

This clonotype was counted a few times. CDR3 sequence reads: CASSSRMGNQPQHF. The CDR3, as DNA: TGTGCCAGCAGTAGTAGGATGGGCAATCAGCCCCAGCATTTT. The rearrangement uses TRBV12-3 or TRBV12-4 and TRBJ1-5; D is unresolved. The CDR3 runs to 14 residues. Trimming left V 5 bases short and J 2 bases short, with 10 bases between.

In its sample, this clonotype was seen a few times. The gene calls are TRBV12-3 or TRBV12-4 and TRBJ2-5; 8 positions match TRBD2. After removal of 6 bases from V and 5 bases from J, the junction contained 11 bases not matched to a gene. CDR3 length: 15 residues. As DNA, the CDR3 is TGTGCCAGCAGCCACGGTAGCGGGGCGTCTGAGACCCAGTACTTC. It specifies CASSHGSGASETQYF.

The chain couples TRBV7-9 to TRBJ2-4, with TRBD1 matching over 7 bases. Germline trimming cut 1 base from V and 5 bases from J; bases unmatched to any gene: 5. The CDR3 is made up of 15 amino acids. Germline values: CDR1 SEHNR, CDR2 FQNEAQ (reference sequence). CDR3 in DNA: TGTGCCAGCAGCTTAGGGGTTGGGACAGAAAACATTCAGTACTTC. Translation: CASSLGVGTENIQYF.

A few counts support this clonotype. The chain links TRBV4-3 to TRBJ2-1; 8 nucleotides align to TRBD2. Per germline, CDR1 LGHNA and CDR2 YSLEER. Germline trimming cut 0 bases from V and 7 bases from J; bases unmatched to any gene: 8. This CDR3 contains 16 residues. CDR3 in amino acids: CASSQDPASGRNEQFF. In DNA, the CDR3 is TGCGCCAGCAGCCAAGATCCGGCTAGCGGGCGGAATGAGCAGTTCTTC.

The chain combines TRBV27 with TRBJ2-7; the match to TRBD2 covers 8 bases. V gave up 3 bases and J gave up 2 bases; unmatched junction bases: 6. CDR1 and CDR2 (germline): MNHEY, SMNVEV (reference sequence). CDR3 length: 15 amino acids. CDR3 bases: TGTGCCAGCAGTTTGGTACTAGCGGAGCCCTACGAGCAGTACTTC. Translation: CASSLVLAEPYEQYF.

The chain couples TRBV11-2 to TRBJ2-1, with 8 bases fitting TRBD2. Per the germline V gene, CDR1 is SGHAT and CDR2 is FQNNGV. V was pared by 4 bases and J by 8 bases, with 22 bases of the junction left unmatched. This CDR3 region has 19 residues. The CDR3 sequence is CASSSKKAFLAGLVDEQFF. The DNA of the CDR3 is TGTGCCAGCAGCTCGAAGAAAGCCTTTTTAGCGGGGTTGGTCGATGAGCAGTTCTTC.

This clonotype was seen only a few times. The rearrangement uses TRBV9 and TRBJ1-2; no reliable D call. CDR1 and CDR2 from the germline V gene are SGDLS and YYNGEE. This CDR3 comprises 15 residues. V gave up 0 bases and J gave up 0 bases, with 9 bases separating them. DNA for the CDR3: TGTGCCAGCAGCGTAGCTAGCGGGACTAACTATGGCTACACCTTC. Its protein product is CASSVASGTNYGYTF.

The sample holds many counts of this clonotype. V usage is TRBV5-1 and J usage is TRBJ2-1, with 7 bases identical to TRBD1. Germline loops: CDR1 SGHRS, CDR2 YFSETQ. The length of the CDR3 is 12 residues. Unmatched junction bases numbered 2, after V lost 5 bases and J lost 6 bases. CDR3: CASRGQSNEQFF. Here the CDR3 DNA reads TGCGCCAGCAGGGGACAGTCCAATGAGCAGTTCTTC.

In this sample, this clonotype turned up a few times. This chain links TRBV5-5 with TRBJ2-7, with a tentative D call TRBD1 (6 bases). V lost 1 base, J lost 3 bases, and 14 bases lay in between. Germline CDR1 is SGHKS and CDR2 is YYEKEE (reference sequence). CDR3 length equals 15 residues. This CDR3 is CASSLTPDSLYEQYF. DNA of the CDR3: TGTGCCAGCAGCTTGACTCCGGACAGCCTCTACGAGCAGTACTTC. Drawing the rest from reference TRBV5-5 and TRBJ2-7, the complete variable domain is DAGVTQSPTHLIKTRGQQVTLRCSPISGHKSVSWYQQVLGQGPQFIFQYYEKEERGRGNFPDRFSARQFPNYSSELNVNALLLGDSALYLCASSLTPDSLYEQYFGPGTRLTVT.

The J gene is TRBJ2-2, the V gene TRBV5-1; 12 nucleotides align to TRBD1. This CDR3 is built from 17 residues. CDR1 is SGHRS, CDR2 YFSETQ, per germline. V lost 0 bases, J lost 4 bases, and 4 bases stayed unmatched. The CDR3 DNA follows: TGCGCCAGCAGCTTGGAAGGGACAGGGGGCTTCACCGGGGAGCTGTTTTTT. Its translation is CASSLEGTGGFTGELFF.

This sequence joins TRBV15 and TRBJ2-2; D is perhaps TRBD2 (5 bases). The CDR3 is made up of 15 amino acids. Germline assignment: CDR1 LNHNV and CDR2 YYDKDF (reference sequence). V lost 4 bases to trimming and J lost 1 base, with 10 bases between them. CDR3 amino acids: CATSKGSGNTGELFF. The CDR3 coding sequence is TGTGCCACCAGCAAAGGGAGCGGGAACACCGGGGAGCTGTTTTTT.